The 30 T cell receptor beta chains reported below all come from one sample, sequenced in a study of blood T cell repertoires in COVID-19. Method: immunoSEQ multiplex PCR; TCRdb's copy keeps in-frame clones and lacks some. The table shows 350,000 to 400,000 clones, with roughly 86% occurring only once. The sample consisted of PBMCs or T cells enriched from blood (not recorded which). All receptors derive from a woman aged 25 to 45 who had recovered from COVID-19.

V usage is TRBV9 and J usage is TRBJ2-7; D unresolved. Germline values: CDR1 SGDLS, CDR2 YYNGEE. The germline V and J ends were trimmed by 4 bases and 0 bases, with 17 bases remaining between them. The CDR3 runs 16 residues. The CDR3 protein is CASSPRQALSSYEQYF. The CDR3 nucleotides are TGTGCCAGCAGCCCACGCCAGGCTTTAAGCTCCTACGAGCAGTACTTC.

This clone was seen at least ten times. This chain joins TRBV9 and TRBJ2-7; D gene unclear. The CDR3 consists of 14 residues. Germline CDR1 SGDLS, CDR2 YYNGEE. Trimming left V 0 bases short and J 5 bases short, with 12 bases between. The CDR3, as DNA: TGTGCCAGCAGCGTAGTGGGCCACACGGACGAGCAGTACTTC. Translating gives CASSVVGHTDEQYF.

This rearrangement joins TRBV28 to TRBJ2-7, with 7 bases lining up with TRBD2. Germline trimming cut 5 bases from V and 2 bases from J; bases unmatched to any gene: 21. Germline V CDR1 and CDR2: MDHEN, SYDVKM. The CDR3 sequence is 19 residues long. The CDR3 here is CASSLPPGGTLSYTYEQYF. CDR3 sequence (DNA): TGTGCCAGCAGTCTGCCCCCCGGGGGGACCCTTTCCTACACCTACGAGCAGTACTTC. Looking up the rest from reference TRBV28 and TRBJ2-7 gives the full variable domain: DVKVTQSSRYLVKRTGEKVFLECVQDMDHENMFWYRQDPGLGLRLIYFSYDVKMKEKGDIPEGYSVSREKKERFSLILESASTNQTSMYLCASSLPPGGTLSYTYEQYFGPGTRLTVT.

The rearrangement uses TRBV9 and TRBJ1-5, with unresolved D. Trimming left V 1 base short and J 6 bases short, with 8 bases between. This CDR3 comprises 13 residues. Germline V gene lookup returns CDR1 SGDLS and CDR2 YYNGEE. CDR3 in amino acids: CASSVNSGQPQHF. CDR3 DNA sequence: TGTGCCAGCAGCGTAAACAGCGGTCAGCCCCAGCATTTT.

The chain uses TRBV5-1 and TRBJ2-1; D is perhaps TRBD2 (5 bases). Germline CDR1 is SGHRS and CDR2 is YFSETQ. V was pared by 3 bases and J by 6 bases, with 7 bases between. The CDR3 sequence is 12 residues long. The CDR3 region is CASSSTSNEQFF. In DNA, the CDR3 is TGCGCCAGCAGCTCCACTAGCAATGAGCAGTTCTTC.

J is TRBJ2-7 and V is TRBV27, with 8 nucleotides matching TRBD1. Trimming cost V 6 bases and J 3 bases; bases outside gene matches: 4. This CDR3 contains 13 residues. From germline, CDR1 is MNHEY and CDR2 SMNVEV (reference sequence). Here the CDR3 DNA reads TGTGCCAGCAGCCCGACAGGGGTCTACGAGCAGTACTTC. Its translation: CASSPTGVYEQYF.

J is TRBJ1-2 and V is TRBV5-4; D not certain. V was cut by 4 bases and J by 2 bases, with 12 bases left in between. The CDR3 spans 14 residues. CDR1 SGHNT and CDR2 YYREEE come from the germline V gene (reference sequence). DNA of the CDR3: TGTGCCAGCAGCGTCCGACAAACCAACTATGGCTACACCTTC. Translated: CASSVRQTNYGYTF. The variable domain in full, with the rest retrieved from reference TRBV5-4 and TRBJ1-2, is ETGVTQSPTHLIKTRGQQVTLRCSSQSGHNTVSWYQQALGQGPQFIFQYYREEENGRGNFPPRFSGLQFPNYSSELNVNALELDDSALYLCASSVRQTNYGYTFGSGTRLTVV.

This clone was detected once. V and J are TRBV4-3 and TRBJ1-6, with D unresolved. The CDR3 is made up of 13 amino acids. Germline V gives CDR1 LGHNA, CDR2 YSLEER. V was clipped by 3 bases and J by 10 bases, with 10 bases between them. CDR3 nucleotides: TGCGCCAGCAGCCAGGCCGTGTTATCACCCCTCCACTTT. Translating it yields CASSQAVLSPLHF.

This chain connects TRBV28 to TRBJ2-3; weak D call: TRBD1 (5 bases). The germline V gene encodes CDR1 MDHEN and CDR2 SYDVKM. Trimming took off 8 bases at V and 9 bases at J, with 18 bases between the two ends. This CDR3 is 13 amino acids long. The CDR3 reads CASAPDSVVTQYF. Written as DNA, the CDR3 is TGTGCCAGCGCCCCCGACAGCGTAGTAACGCAGTATTTT.

This clone was detected only once. V is TRBV19 and J is TRBJ1-2, with 7 bases lining up with TRBD1. This CDR3 has 13 amino acids. Trimming cost V 6 bases and J 7 bases; bases outside gene matches: 8. Germline CDR1 LNHDA, CDR2 SQIVND (reference sequence). CDR3 region: CASRAGTVGGYTF. The CDR3 DNA follows: TGTGCCAGTAGAGCCGGGACAGTAGGTGGCTACACCTTC.

The chain uses TRBV7-9 and TRBJ1-2; 8 bases fit TRBD1. Germline CDR1 reads SEHNR; CDR2 reads FQNEAQ (reference sequence). The CDR3 length is 13 residues. V lost 7 bases, J lost 6 bases, and 7 bases stayed unmatched. CDR3 DNA: TGTGCCAGCACCCACAGGGGGGTGGATGGCTACACCTTC. Protein: CASTHRGVDGYTF.

V gene TRBV5-1 combines with J gene TRBJ1-6; D is undetermined. This CDR3 is built from 14 residues. V was shortened by 6 bases and J by 5 bases, with 12 bases between the two germline ends. Germline lookup yields CDR1 SGHRS and CDR2 YFSETQ. CDR3 region: CASTAGGHNSPLHF. Here the CDR3 DNA reads TGCGCCAGCACCGCGGGAGGACATAATTCACCCCTCCACTTT.

The chain uses TRBV4-1 and TRBJ1-1; D remains ambiguous. The CDR3 has 15 residues. CDR1 MGHRA and CDR2 YSYEKL come from the germline V gene. Trimming stripped 2 bases from V and 4 bases from J, with 14 bases between. Written as DNA, the CDR3 is TGCGCCAGCAGCCAATTTGACGGAGAGGTCACTGAAGCTTTCTTT. Protein: CASSQFDGEVTEAFF.

This chain uses TRBV15 with TRBJ1-1; tentative D call: TRBD1 (5 bases). This CDR3 spans 13 amino acids. V shed 3 bases and J shed 8 bases, with 13 bases lying between them. Germline V gene lookup returns CDR1 LNHNV and CDR2 YYDKDF (reference sequence). The CDR3 nucleotides are TGTGCCACCAGCAGGTCAGGGTCATCAGAAGCTTTCTTT. Its translation is CATSRSGSSEAFF.

The chain joins TRBV20-1 to TRBJ2-7; D uncertain. The germline CDR1 and CDR2 sequences are DFQATT and SNEGSKA (reference sequence). Trimming stripped 3 bases from V and 2 bases from J, with 5 bases between. The CDR3 has 11 residues. The CDR3 coding sequence is TGCAGTGCTAGGGCCACCTACGAGCAGTACTTC. It yields the protein CSARATYEQYF.

The chain couples TRBV10-3 to TRBJ2-2; tentatively, D is TRBD2 (5 bases). The CDR3 length is 15 residues. The germline V and J ends were trimmed by 4 bases and 4 bases, with 13 bases remaining between them. From germline, CDR1 is ENHRY and CDR2 SYGVKD. The CDR3: CAISGGSLVTGELFF. DNA for the CDR3: TGTGCCATCAGTGGAGGGAGTTTAGTCACCGGGGAGCTGTTTTTT.

V usage is TRBV5-6 and J usage is TRBJ1-5; tentative D call: TRBD1 (6 bases). Germline V gene lookup returns CDR1 SGHDT and CDR2 YYEEEE. V lost 2 bases and J 1 base, leaving 16 bases between the germline ends. The CDR3 has 17 amino acids. CDR3 DNA sequence: TGTGCCAGCAGCTTAAGGTGGGGGCTAGGAAGCAATCAGCCCCAGCATTTT. Translated, it gives CASSLRWGLGSNQPQHF. The full variable domain, rest sourced from reference TRBV5-6 and TRBJ1-5, is DAGVTQSPTHLIKTRGQQVTLRCSPKSGHDTVSWYQQALGQGPQFIFQYYEEEERQRGNFPDRFSGHQFPNYSSELNVNALLLGDSALYLCASSLRWGLGSNQPQHFGDGTRLSIL.

This sequence joins TRBV6-5 and TRBJ1-6; 7 bases are a match to TRBD1. Per germline, CDR1 MNHEY and CDR2 SVGAGI. Trimming at V came to 5 bases and at J to 8 bases, leaving 0 bases not matched to a gene. This CDR3 has 12 amino acids. The CDR3 nucleotides read TGTGCCAGCAGTACAGGGGATTCACCCCTCCACTTT. Translated, it gives CASSTGDSPLHF.

The rearrangement joins TRBV5-1 to TRBJ2-7, with 10 bases identical to TRBD1. Germline V gives CDR1 SGHRS, CDR2 YFSETQ. V trimming: 4 bases; J trimming: 6 bases; junction bases outside the gene matches: 13. The CDR3 extends over 16 amino acids. CDR3 in amino acids: CASSQLRDRGGSEQYF. In nucleotides, the CDR3 is TGCGCCAGCAGCCAGTTAAGGGACAGGGGAGGCTCCGAGCAGTACTTC.

The CDR3 nucleotides are TGTGCCAGCTCACCCCAGGGATTTGGAGATTCACCCCTCCACTTT. Translating gives CASSPQGFGDSPLHF. V is TRBV18 and J is TRBJ1-6; weak D call: TRBD1 (5 bases). The CDR3 has 15 amino acids. CDR1 KGHSH and CDR2 LQKENI come from the germline V gene. The ends were cut back, 3 bases at V and 8 bases at J, with 14 bases in the middle. The full variable domain, in which reference TRBV18 and TRBJ1-6 provide the parts outside the CDR3, is NAGVMQNPRHLVRRRGQEARLRCSPMKGHSHVYWYRQLPEEGLKFMVYLQKENIIDESGMPKERFSAEFPKEGPSILRIQQVVRGDSAAYFCASSPQGFGDSPLHFGNGTRLTVT.

This chain joins TRBV29-1 and TRBJ1-5; D is unclear. Between the trimmed V and J ends, which lost 5 bases and 2 bases, there was a span of 16 bases. CDR3 length: 15 amino acids. Germline lookup yields CDR1 SQVTM and CDR2 ANQGSEA. This CDR3 reads CSVSQNLGGNQPQHF. In DNA form, the CDR3 reads TGCAGCGTTTCCCAGAACTTGGGAGGCAATCAGCCCCAGCATTTT.

The chain combines TRBV7-2 with TRBJ2-3, with 9 nucleotides matching TRBD2. V lost 1 base and J lost 0; bases outside the gene matches: 2. The CDR3 contains 16 residues. The germline gives CDR1 SGHTA, CDR2 FQGNSA. Here the CDR3 DNA reads TGTGCCAGCAGCTTAGTAGCGGGGGCTAGCACAGATACGCAGTATTTT. Its translation is CASSLVAGASTDTQYF.

This rearrangement joins TRBV11-2 to TRBJ1-2, with TRBD1 matching 11 bases. The CDR3 is 14 residues long. In germline, CDR1 is SGHAT, CDR2 FQNNGV. The J segment lost 10 bases and the V segment lost 6 bases, leaving 10 bases of the junction unmatched. CDR3 in DNA: TGTGCCAGCAGTAAAAGCGGACAGGGGGCCGACTACACCTTC. Encoded protein: CASSKSGQGADYTF.

The chain couples TRBV30 to TRBJ1-5; D gene unclear. Trimming left V 0 bases short and J 6 bases short, with 6 bases between. Germline CDR1 reads GTSNPN; CDR2 reads SVGIG (reference sequence). The CDR3 extends over 12 amino acids. The CDR3 region has the DNA TGTGCCTGGAGTGTCGGGGTTCAGCCCCAGCATTTT. This gives the protein CAWSVGVQPQHF.

Only one count was recorded for this clone. V gene TRBV5-1 combines with J gene TRBJ1-1; D gene uncertain. The CDR3 sequence is 13 residues long. V lost 4 bases to trimming and J lost 1 base, with 8 bases between them. Germline V lookup: CDR1 SGHRS, CDR2 YFSETQ. The CDR3 protein is CASSRGGNTEAFF. CDR3 coding DNA: TGCGCCAGCAGCCGCGGTGGGAACACTGAAGCTTTCTTT.

The rearrangement uses TRBV6-5 and TRBJ1-5, with 7 bases identical to TRBD1. Germline CDR1 is MNHEY and CDR2 is SVGAGI. V trimming: 0 bases; J trimming: 7 bases; junction bases outside the gene matches: 9. There are 16 residues in the CDR3. This chain's CDR3 is CASSYSTGSGNQPQHF. The CDR3 region has the DNA TGTGCCAGCAGTTACTCGACAGGGAGCGGTAACCAGCCCCAGCATTTT.

This clone occurred a few times. V is TRBV19 and J is TRBJ1-2, with D possibly being TRBD1 (6 bases). The germline V and J ends were trimmed by 1 base and 8 bases, with 14 bases remaining between them. The germline CDR1 and CDR2 sequences are LNHDA and SQIVND (reference sequence). The CDR3 loop spans 14 amino acids. CDR3 amino acids: CASSIARGLRGYTF. In nucleotides, the CDR3 is TGTGCCAGTAGTATAGCAAGGGGGTTGAGGGGCTACACCTTC.

V gene TRBV2 combines with J gene TRBJ2-7; weak D call: TRBD2 (5 bases). This CDR3 comprises 15 residues. Trimming left V 6 bases short and J 1 base short, with 16 bases between. The germline V gene has CDR1 SNHLY and CDR2 FYNNEI. CDR3 residues: CASSPGGEPSYEQYF. CDR3 DNA sequence: TGTGCCAGCAGCCCCGGTGGGGAGCCATCCTACGAGCAGTACTTC.

This clone was seen once. V is TRBV28 and J is TRBJ2-5, with D maybe TRBD1 (5 bases). The CDR3 is 15 amino acids. The germline CDR1 and CDR2 sequences are MDHEN and SYDVKM. Between the trimmed V and J ends, which lost 2 bases and 1 base, there was a span of 11 bases. The CDR3 coding sequence is TGTGCCAGCAGTTTAGTGGGGCCCATCCAAGAGACCCAGTACTTC. Translating gives CASSLVGPIQETQYF.

The V call is TRBV7-9, the J call TRBJ1-4; D is unresolved. The CDR3 is made up of 14 amino acids. Trimming shortened V by 2 bases and J by 5 bases, and 9 bases separated the two germline ends. Germline loops: CDR1 SEHNR, CDR2 FQNEAQ (reference sequence). The CDR3 loop is CASSLNRNNEKLFF. The DNA of the CDR3 is TGTGCCAGCAGCTTAAACAGAAACAATGAAAAACTGTTTTTT.